This TCR beta chain was sequenced in a study of blood T cell repertoires in COVID-19. As for the study in general: Samples came from the United States, Italy and Spain, spanning acute and convalescent COVID-19. T cells, B-cell-depleted T cells, or PBMCs supplied cDNA or gDNA.

The table lists this clone with a count of one. The V gene end was trimmed by 0 bases and the J gene end by 12 bases; junction bases not matched to a gene: 10. This CDR3 has 17 amino acids. The germline V gene encodes CDR1 SGDLS and CDR2 YYNGEE. Authors' methods: Quantification of nucleated cells was approximated via reference gene primer amplification. Sequenced by immunoSEQ multiplex PCR; TCRdb stores in-frame clones only, minus some. V and J calls and clone size are as listed in that table; D and trimming were resolved from the DNA. The sample has around 190,000 clones, 80% to 90% seen once. The source is a man aged 50 to 60 with active or convalescent COVID-19. The chain links TRBV9 to TRBJ2-1; 15 nucleotides agree with TRBD2. The sequencing sample was made of peripheral blood. CDR3 in DNA: TGTGCCAGCAGCGTAGATGTAACGGGACTAGCGGGGGGTCCGCAGTTCTTC. As protein: CASSVDVTGLAGGPQFF. The full variable domain, in which reference TRBV9 and TRBJ2-1 provide the parts outside the CDR3, is DSGVTQTPKHLITATGQRVTLRCSPRSGDLSVYWYQQSLDQGLQFLIQYYNGEERAKGNILERFSAQQFPDLHSELNLSSLELGDSALYFCASSVDVTGLAGGPQFFGPGTRLTVL.